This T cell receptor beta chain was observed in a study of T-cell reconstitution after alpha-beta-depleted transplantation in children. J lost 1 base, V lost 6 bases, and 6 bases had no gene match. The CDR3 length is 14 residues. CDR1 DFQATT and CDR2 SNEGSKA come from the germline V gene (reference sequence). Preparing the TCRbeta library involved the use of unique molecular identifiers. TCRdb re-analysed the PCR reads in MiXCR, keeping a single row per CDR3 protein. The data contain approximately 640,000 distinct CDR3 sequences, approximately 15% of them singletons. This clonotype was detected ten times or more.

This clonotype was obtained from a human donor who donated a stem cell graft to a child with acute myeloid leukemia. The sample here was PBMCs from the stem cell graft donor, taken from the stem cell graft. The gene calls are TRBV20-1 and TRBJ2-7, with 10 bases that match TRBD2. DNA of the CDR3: TGCAGTGCCACCCTACTAGCGGGGTCCTACGAGCAGTACTTC. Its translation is CSATLLAGSYEQYF.